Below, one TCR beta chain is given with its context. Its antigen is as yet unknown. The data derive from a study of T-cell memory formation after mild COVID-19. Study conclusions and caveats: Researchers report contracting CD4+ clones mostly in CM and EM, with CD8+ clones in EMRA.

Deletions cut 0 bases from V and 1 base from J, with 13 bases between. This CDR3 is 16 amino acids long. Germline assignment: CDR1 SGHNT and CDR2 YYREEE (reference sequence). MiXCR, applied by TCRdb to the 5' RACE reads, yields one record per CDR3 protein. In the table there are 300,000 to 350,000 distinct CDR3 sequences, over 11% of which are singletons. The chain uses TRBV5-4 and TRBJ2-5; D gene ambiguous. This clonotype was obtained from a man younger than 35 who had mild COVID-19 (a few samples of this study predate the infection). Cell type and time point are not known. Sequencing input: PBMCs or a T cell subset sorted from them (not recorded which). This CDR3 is CASSLERARSQETQYF. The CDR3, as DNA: TGTGCCAGCAGCTTGGAGAGAGCACGGTCCCAAGAGACCCAGTACTTC.